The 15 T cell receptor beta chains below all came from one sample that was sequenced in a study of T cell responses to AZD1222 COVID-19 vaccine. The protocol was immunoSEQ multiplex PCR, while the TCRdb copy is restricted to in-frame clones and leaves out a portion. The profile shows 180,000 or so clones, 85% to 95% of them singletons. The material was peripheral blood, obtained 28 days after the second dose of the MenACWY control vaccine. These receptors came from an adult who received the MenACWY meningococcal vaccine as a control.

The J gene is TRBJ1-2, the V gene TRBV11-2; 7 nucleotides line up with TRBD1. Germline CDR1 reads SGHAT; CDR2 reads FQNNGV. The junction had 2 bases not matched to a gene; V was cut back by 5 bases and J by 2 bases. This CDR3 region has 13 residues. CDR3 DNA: TGTGCCAGCAGCCAGACAGGGAACTATGGCTACACCTTC. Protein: CASSQTGNYGYTF.

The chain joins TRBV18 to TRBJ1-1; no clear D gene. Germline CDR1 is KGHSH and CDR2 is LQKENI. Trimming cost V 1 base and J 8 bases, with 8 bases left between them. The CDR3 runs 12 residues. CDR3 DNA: TGTGCCAGCTCACCACAGGGATCCGAAGCTTTCTTT. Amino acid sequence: CASSPQGSEAFF. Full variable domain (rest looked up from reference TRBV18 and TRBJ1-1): NAGVMQNPRHLVRRRGQEARLRCSPMKGHSHVYWYRQLPEEGLKFMVYLQKENIIDESGMPKERFSAEFPKEGPSILRIQQVVRGDSAAYFCASSPQGSEAFFGQGTRLTVV.

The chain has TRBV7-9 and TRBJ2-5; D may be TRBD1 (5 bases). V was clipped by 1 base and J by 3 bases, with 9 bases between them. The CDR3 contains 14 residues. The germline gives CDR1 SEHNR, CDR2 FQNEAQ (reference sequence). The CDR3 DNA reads TGTGCCAGCAGCTTAGGCCAGGGTAAAGAGACCCAGTACTTC. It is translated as CASSLGQGKETQYF.

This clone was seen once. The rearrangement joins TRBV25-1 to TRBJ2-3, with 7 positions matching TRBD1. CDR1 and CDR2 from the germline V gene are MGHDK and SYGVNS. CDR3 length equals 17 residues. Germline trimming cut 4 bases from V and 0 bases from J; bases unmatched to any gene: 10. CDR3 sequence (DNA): TGTGCCAGCAGTGCTGGCGTTCTGGACAGGAGCACAGATACGCAGTATTTT. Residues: CASSAGVLDRSTDTQYF.

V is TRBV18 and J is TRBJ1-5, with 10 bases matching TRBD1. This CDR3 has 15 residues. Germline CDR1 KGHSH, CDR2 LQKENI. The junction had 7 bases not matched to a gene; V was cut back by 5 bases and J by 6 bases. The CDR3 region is CASSGAGTGVQPQHF. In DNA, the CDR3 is TGTGCCAGCTCAGGCGCCGGGACAGGGGTTCAGCCCCAGCATTTT.

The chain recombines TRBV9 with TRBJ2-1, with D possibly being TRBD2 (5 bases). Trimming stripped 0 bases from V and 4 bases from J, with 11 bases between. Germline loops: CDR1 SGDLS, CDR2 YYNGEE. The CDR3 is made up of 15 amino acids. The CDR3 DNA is TGTGCCAGCAGCGTAGATTTAGCGCCTTACAATGAGCAGTTCTTC. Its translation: CASSVDLAPYNEQFF.

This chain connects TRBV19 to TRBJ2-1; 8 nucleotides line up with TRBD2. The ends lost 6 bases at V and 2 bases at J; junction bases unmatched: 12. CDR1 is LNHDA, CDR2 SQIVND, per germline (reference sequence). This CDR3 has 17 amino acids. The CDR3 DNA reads TGTGCCAGTAGCCCCCAAAGCGGGGGTCCAACCTACAATGAGCAGTTCTTC. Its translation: CASSPQSGGPTYNEQFF.

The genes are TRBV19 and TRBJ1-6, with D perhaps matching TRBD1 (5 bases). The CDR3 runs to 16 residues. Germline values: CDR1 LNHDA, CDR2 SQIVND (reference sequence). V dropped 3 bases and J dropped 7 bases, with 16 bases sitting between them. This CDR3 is CASSINGANRNSPLHF. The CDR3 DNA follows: TGTGCCAGTAGTATTAATGGGGCTAACAGGAATTCACCCCTCCACTTT.

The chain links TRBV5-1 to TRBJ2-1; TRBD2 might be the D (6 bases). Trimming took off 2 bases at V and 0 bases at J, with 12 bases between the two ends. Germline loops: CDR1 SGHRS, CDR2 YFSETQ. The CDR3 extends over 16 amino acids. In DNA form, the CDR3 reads TGCGCCAGCAGCTTCGGGTCCGGGAGCTCCTACAATGAGCAGTTCTTC. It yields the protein CASSFGSGSSYNEQFF.

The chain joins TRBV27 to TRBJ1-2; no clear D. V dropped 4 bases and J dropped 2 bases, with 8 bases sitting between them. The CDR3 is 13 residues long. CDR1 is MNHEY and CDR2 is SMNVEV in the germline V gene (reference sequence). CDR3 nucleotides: TGTGCCAGCAGTTACAGTTCCAACTATGGCTACACCTTC. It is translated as CASSYSSNYGYTF.

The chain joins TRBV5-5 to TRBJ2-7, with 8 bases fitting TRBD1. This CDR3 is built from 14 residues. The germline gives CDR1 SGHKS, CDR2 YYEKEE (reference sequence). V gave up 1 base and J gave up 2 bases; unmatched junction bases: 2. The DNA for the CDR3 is TGTGCCAGCAGCTTGCAGACAGGGGCCTACGAGCAGTACTTC. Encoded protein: CASSLQTGAYEQYF.

CDR3 nucleotides: TGTGCCAGCAGCCAAGATCTACAGGGGAATGAAAAACTGTTTTTT. Its translation is CASSQDLQGNEKLFF. The J gene is TRBJ1-4, the V gene TRBV4-2; 7 bases map to TRBD1. J lost 5 bases, V lost 0 bases, and 3 bases had no gene match. Germline V gene lookup returns CDR1 LGHNA and CDR2 YNFKEQ. CDR3 length equals 15 residues.

The CDR3 sequence: CASSNRGGNQPQHF. For the CDR3, the DNA is TGTGCCAGCAGTAACCGGGGGGGCAATCAGCCCCAGCATTTT. The rearrangement joins TRBV27 to TRBJ1-5; the D gene is possibly TRBD1 (5 bases). From germline, CDR1 is MNHEY and CDR2 SMNVEV (reference sequence). V was clipped by 5 bases and J by 2 bases, with 10 bases between them. The CDR3 is 14 residues long.

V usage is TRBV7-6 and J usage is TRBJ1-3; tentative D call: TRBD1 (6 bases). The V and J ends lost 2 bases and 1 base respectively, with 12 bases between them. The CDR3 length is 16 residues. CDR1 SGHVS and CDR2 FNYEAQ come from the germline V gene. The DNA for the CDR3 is TGTGCCAGCAGCTTACGAGGGGGAGATTCTGGAAACACCATATATTTT. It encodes CASSLRGGDSGNTIYF.

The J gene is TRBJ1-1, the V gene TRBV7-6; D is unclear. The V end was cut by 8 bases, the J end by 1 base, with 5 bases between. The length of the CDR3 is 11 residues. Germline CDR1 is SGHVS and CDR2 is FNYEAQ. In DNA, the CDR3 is TGTGCCAGCGGCTCGAACACTGAAGCTTTCTTT. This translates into CASGSNTEAFF.